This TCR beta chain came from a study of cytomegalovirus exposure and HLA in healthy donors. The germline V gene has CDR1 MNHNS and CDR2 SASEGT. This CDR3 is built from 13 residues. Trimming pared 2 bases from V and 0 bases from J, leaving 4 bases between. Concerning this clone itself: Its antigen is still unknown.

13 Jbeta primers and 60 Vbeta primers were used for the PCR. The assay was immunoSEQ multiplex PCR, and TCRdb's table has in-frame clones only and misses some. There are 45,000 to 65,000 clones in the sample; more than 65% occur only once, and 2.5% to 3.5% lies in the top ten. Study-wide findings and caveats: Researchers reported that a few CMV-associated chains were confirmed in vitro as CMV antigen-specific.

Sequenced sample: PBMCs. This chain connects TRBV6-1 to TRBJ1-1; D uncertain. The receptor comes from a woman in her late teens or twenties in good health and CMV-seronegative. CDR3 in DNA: TGTGCCAGCAGTGAAACTTTGAACACTGAAGCTTTCTTT. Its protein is CASSETLNTEAFF.